This passage covers 26 T cell receptor beta chains from one sample sequenced in a study of blood T cell repertoires in COVID-19. The assay was immunoSEQ multiplex PCR, and TCRdb's table has in-frame clones only and misses some. The sample holds roughly 330,000 clones, 85% to 90% seen once. Sequencing was done on a sample of PBMCs or T cells enriched from blood (not recorded which). These receptors all come from a woman aged 18-30 years who had recovered from COVID-19.

The chain links TRBV30 to TRBJ2-7; maybe TRBD1 (5 bases). Trimming pared 7 bases from V and 5 bases from J, leaving 15 bases between. This CDR3 is built from 12 residues. Germline CDR1 and CDR2: GTSNPN and SVGIG (reference sequence). The CDR3 sequence: CASSEAGNEQYF. CDR3 coding DNA: TGTGCCTCCTCCGAGGCAGGGAACGAGCAGTACTTC.

The CDR3 is CASSYSQADSGNTIYF. The CDR3 DNA reads TGTGCCAGCAGTTACTCGCAGGCAGACTCTGGAAACACCATATATTTT. The chain recombines TRBV6-5 with TRBJ1-3; no definite D call. Trimming stripped 0 bases from V and 0 bases from J, with 9 bases between. The CDR3 has 16 amino acids. The V gene's germline CDR1 is MNHEY and CDR2 SVGAGI.

The chain uses TRBV5-1 and TRBJ1-4; TRBD1 matches 9 bases. Germline V gene data show CDR1 as SGHRS and CDR2 as YFSETQ. V was clipped by 4 bases and J by 7 bases; unmatched bases: 14. This CDR3 is built from 17 residues. This CDR3 is CASSLSGGGQGTEKLFF. Here the CDR3 DNA reads TGCGCCAGCAGCCTCTCAGGGGGGGGACAGGGAACTGAAAAACTGTTTTTT.

The V call is TRBV6-5, the J call TRBJ1-5; 8 bases are a match to TRBD1. Trimming removed 9 bases from V and 3 bases from J; junction bases left unmatched: 7. Germline V gene lookup returns CDR1 MNHEY and CDR2 SVGAGI. The CDR3 runs 14 residues. The CDR3 DNA reads as TGTGCCAGTTTCTCGGGACAGGTCAATCAGCCCCAGCATTTT. Amino acids: CASFSGQVNQPQHF.

The genes are TRBV18 and TRBJ2-3, with 11 bases matching TRBD1. Germline V lookup: CDR1 KGHSH, CDR2 LQKENI. V gave up 1 base and J gave up 3 bases; unmatched junction bases: 3. The length of the CDR3 is 16 residues. The CDR3 region is CASSPRGTGGTDTQYF. In DNA, the CDR3 is TGTGCCAGCTCACCACGCGGGACAGGGGGGACAGATACGCAGTATTTT.

The chain couples TRBV7-6 to TRBJ2-6; weak D call: TRBD2 (6 bases). The CDR3 has 17 residues. The germline CDR1 and CDR2 sequences are SGHVS and FNYEAQ. V lost 1 base and J 1 base, leaving 11 bases between the germline ends. CDR3 in amino acids: CASSLESGLSGANVLTF. The CDR3 DNA reads as TGTGCCAGCAGCTTAGAGTCCGGACTATCTGGGGCCAACGTCCTGACTTTC.

This clone appeared a few times. The chain couples TRBV3-1 (or the pseudogene TRBV3-2) to TRBJ1-6; D perhaps matches TRBD1 (6 bases). V lost 6 bases and J 8 bases, leaving 20 bases between the germline ends. The CDR3 is 16 amino acids. Looked up from germline, CDR1 is LGHDT and CDR2 is YNNKEL (reference sequence). The CDR3 loop is CASRDNNRVLYSPLHF. The DNA for the CDR3 is TGTGCCAGCAGGGACAATAACAGGGTACTATATTCACCCCTCCACTTT.

This clone was seen a few times. The rearrangement links TRBV7-9 to TRBJ1-4; D gene uncertain. CDR1 SEHNR and CDR2 FQNEAQ come from the germline V gene (reference sequence). There are 13 residues in the CDR3. The V and J ends lost 1 base and 6 bases respectively, with 6 bases between them. The CDR3 reads CASSLVTDEKLFF. In nucleotides, the CDR3 is TGTGCCAGCAGCTTAGTAACGGATGAAAAACTGTTTTTT.

The V call is TRBV6-5, the J call TRBJ1-1; no clear D. The germline V gene encodes CDR1 MNHEY and CDR2 SVGAGI. V shed 3 bases and J shed 0 bases, with 14 bases lying between them. The CDR3 loop spans 16 amino acids. The CDR3 reads CASSYGQPTMNTEAFF. In DNA form, the CDR3 reads TGTGCCAGCAGTTATGGGCAGCCTACCATGAACACTGAAGCTTTCTTT.

The gene calls are TRBV25-1 and TRBJ1-2; perhaps TRBD1 as D (6 bases). The V gene lost 3 bases and the J gene lost 5 bases, with 10 bases spanning the gap. Germline V gene data show CDR1 as MGHDK and CDR2 as SYGVNS. The CDR3 loop spans 13 amino acids. The CDR3 bases are TGTGCCAGCAGTGAGGGGGCTGGGTATGGCTACACCTTC. Encoded protein: CASSEGAGYGYTF.

The chain is built from TRBV28 and TRBJ2-5; TRBD2 matches 8 bases. There are 14 residues in the CDR3. Looked up from germline, CDR1 is MDHEN and CDR2 is SYDVKM. The V segment lost 7 bases and the J segment 4 bases; nucleotides outside the gene matches: 8. CDR3 bases: TGTGCCAGCACCCCACTCGGGGGGGTAGAGACCCAGTACTTC. Amino acids: CASTPLGGVETQYF.

This clone showed up just once. The chain couples TRBV12-5 to TRBJ1-1; D is unclear. There are 17 residues in the CDR3. Trimming stripped 0 bases from V and 0 bases from J, with 14 bases between. Germline CDR1 and CDR2: LGHNT and FRNRAP. The CDR3 protein is CASGLVLRKPMNTEAFF. The CDR3 region has the DNA TGTGCTAGTGGTTTGGTACTAAGGAAACCTATGAACACTGAAGCTTTCTTT.

This chain joins TRBV2 and TRBJ2-1; 7 bases align to TRBD2. Germline V CDR1 and CDR2: SNHLY, FYNNEI. V gave up 2 bases and J gave up 6 bases; unmatched junction bases: 7. The CDR3 is 15 amino acids. The DNA for the CDR3 is TGTGCCAGCAGTGAAACAGCGGGGATCGTCAATGAGCAGTTCTTC. Translated, it gives CASSETAGIVNEQFF. The full variable domain, with the rest looked up from reference TRBV2 and TRBJ2-1, is EPEVTQTPSHQVTQMGQEVILRCVPISNHLYFYWYRQILGQKVEFLVSFYNNEISEKSEIFDDQFSVERPDGSNFTLKIRSTKLEDSAMYFCASSETAGIVNEQFFGPGTRLTVL.

J is TRBJ2-1 and V is TRBV5-4; maybe TRBD1 (6 bases). The CDR3 is made up of 15 amino acids. Germline CDR1 is SGHNT and CDR2 is YYREEE (reference sequence). V shed 2 bases and J shed 2 bases, with 11 bases lying between them. CDR3 coding DNA: TGTGCCAGCAGCTTAGGCAGGGGAGCCTACAATGAGCAGTTCTTC. It yields the protein CASSLGRGAYNEQFF. Complete variable domain (other parts from reference TRBV5-4 and TRBJ2-1): ETGVTQSPTHLIKTRGQQVTLRCSSQSGHNTVSWYQQALGQGPQFIFQYYREEENGRGNFPPRFSGLQFPNYSSELNVNALELDDSALYLCASSLGRGAYNEQFFGPGTRLTVL.

The chain has TRBV30 and TRBJ1-4; 7 positions match TRBD1. There are 14 residues in the CDR3. V was pared by 5 bases and J by 3 bases, with 6 bases of the junction left unmatched. CDR1 and CDR2 (germline): GTSNPN, SVGIG (reference sequence). CDR3 bases: TGTGCCTGGGGTACGGGACAGTCTAATGAAAAACTGTTTTTT. Amino acids: CAWGTGQSNEKLFF.

This chain connects TRBV4-1 to TRBJ1-2; no reliable D call. Germline-derived CDR1 and CDR2 are MGHRA and YSYEKL. The ends were cut back, 0 bases at V and 4 bases at J, with 9 bases in the middle. This CDR3 contains 14 residues. Here the CDR3 reads CASSQDPGGYGYTF. CDR3 coding DNA: TGCGCCAGCAGCCAAGATCCGGGTGGCTATGGCTACACCTTC.

The chain combines TRBV5-1 with TRBJ2-1, with a possible D match to TRBD1 (5 bases). The V and J ends lost 4 bases and 5 bases respectively, with 16 bases between them. Germline CDR1 SGHRS, CDR2 YFSETQ. CDR3 size: 15 residues. This chain's CDR3 is CASSPMTELNNEQFF. CDR3 nucleotide sequence: TGCGCCAGCAGCCCAATGACAGAACTTAACAATGAGCAGTTCTTC.

The genes are TRBV10-1 and TRBJ2-1, with a weak D call TRBD2 (6 bases). There are 15 residues in the CDR3. Germline V gene sequence: CDR1 WNHNN, CDR2 SYGVQD (reference sequence). V was pared by 3 bases and J by 4 bases, with 13 bases between. The CDR3 loop reads CASSEDSGQYNEQFF. CDR3 bases: TGCGCCAGCAGTGAAGATAGCGGACAATACAATGAGCAGTTCTTC.

The V gene is TRBV19, the J gene TRBJ1-5; 8 bases map to TRBD1. CDR3 length: 16 residues. Germline V lookup: CDR1 LNHDA, CDR2 SQIVND (reference sequence). J gave up 4 bases and V 3 bases, and 8 bases lay outside the gene matches. The CDR3 loop is CASSIMTGDWNQPQHF. The CDR3 coding sequence is TGTGCCAGTAGTATTATGACAGGGGATTGGAATCAGCCCCAGCATTTT. Drawing the rest from reference TRBV19 and TRBJ1-5, the complete variable domain is DGGITQSPKYLFRKEGQNVTLSCEQNLNHDAMYWYRQDPGQGLRLIYYSQIVNDFQKGDIAEGYSVSREKKESFPLTVTSAQKNPTAFYLCASSIMTGDWNQPQHFGDGTRLSIL.

This clone has only a few counts. The chain recombines TRBV29-1 with TRBJ1-5; D is undetermined. CDR3 length: 13 residues. Germline V lookup: CDR1 SQVTM, CDR2 ANQGSEA. V was cut by 6 bases and J by 3 bases, with 12 bases left in between. In nucleotides, the CDR3 is TGCAGCGTGGGAGCCGGAGCCAATCAGCCCCAGCATTTT. Its translation is CSVGAGANQPQHF.

The rearrangement uses TRBV4-2 and TRBJ2-1; 9 positions match TRBD2. V dropped 6 bases and J dropped 7; count of bases not matched to a gene: 10. Germline lookup yields CDR1 LGHNA and CDR2 YNFKEQ. The length of the CDR3 is 15 residues. The CDR3 sequence is CASREGGGGMNEQFF. CDR3 in DNA: TGTGCCAGCAGAGAGGGCGGGGGGGGTATGAATGAGCAGTTCTTC.

The chain combines TRBV9 with TRBJ2-1; 9 positions match TRBD1. The germline V gene encodes CDR1 SGDLS and CDR2 YYNGEE. With 0 bases clipped from V and 6 bases from J, the junction kept 7 bases outside the gene matches. The CDR3 length is 16 residues. As DNA, the CDR3 is TGTGCCAGCAGCGTAGAGGGGACAGGGTATTTCAATGAGCAGTTCTTC. It codes for CASSVEGTGYFNEQFF. The full variable domain, in which reference TRBV9 and TRBJ2-1 provide the parts outside the CDR3, is DSGVTQTPKHLITATGQRVTLRCSPRSGDLSVYWYQQSLDQGLQFLIQYYNGEERAKGNILERFSAQQFPDLHSELNLSSLELGDSALYFCASSVEGTGYFNEQFFGPGTRLTVL.

This rearrangement joins TRBV30 to TRBJ2-1; 7 nucleotides match TRBD2. With 5 bases clipped from V and 1 base from J, the junction kept 2 bases outside the gene matches. Germline values: CDR1 GTSNPN, CDR2 SVGIG (reference sequence). There are 13 residues in the CDR3. In DNA form, the CDR3 reads TGTGCCTGGGGACTAGGTTCCTACAATGAGCAGTTCTTC. It specifies CAWGLGSYNEQFF.

This clone showed up just a few times. Additional DNA sequences in this sample encode the identical CDR3. The J gene is TRBJ2-7, the V gene TRBV5-1; tentative D call: TRBD2 (5 bases). V lost 1 base and J lost 0, with 11 bases in between. This CDR3 spans 15 amino acids. Looked up from germline, CDR1 is SGHRS and CDR2 is YFSETQ. The CDR3 nucleotides read TGCGCCAGCAGCTTGCTGGCCGGGGACTCCTACGAGCAGTACTTC. Translation gives CASSLLAGDSYEQYF.

V and J are TRBV3-1 (or the pseudogene TRBV3-2) and TRBJ1-6, with D perhaps TRBD1 (5 bases). Trimming cost V 2 bases and J 7 bases, with 9 bases left between them. This CDR3 contains 14 residues. Germline CDR1 reads LGHDT; CDR2 reads YNNKEL (reference sequence). The CDR3 sequence is CASSQQGANSPLHF. The CDR3 coding sequence is TGTGCCAGCAGCCAACAGGGTGCGAATTCACCCCTCCACTTT.

The chain is built from TRBV28 and TRBJ2-7; D is unresolved. The CDR3 has 11 amino acids. Germline V gene lookup returns CDR1 MDHEN and CDR2 SYDVKM. Trimming shortened V by 6 bases and J by 4 bases, and 7 bases separated the two germline ends. The CDR3 DNA reads as TGTGCCAGCAGCTACCGGTACGAGCAGTACTTC. Its translation is CASSYRYEQYF.